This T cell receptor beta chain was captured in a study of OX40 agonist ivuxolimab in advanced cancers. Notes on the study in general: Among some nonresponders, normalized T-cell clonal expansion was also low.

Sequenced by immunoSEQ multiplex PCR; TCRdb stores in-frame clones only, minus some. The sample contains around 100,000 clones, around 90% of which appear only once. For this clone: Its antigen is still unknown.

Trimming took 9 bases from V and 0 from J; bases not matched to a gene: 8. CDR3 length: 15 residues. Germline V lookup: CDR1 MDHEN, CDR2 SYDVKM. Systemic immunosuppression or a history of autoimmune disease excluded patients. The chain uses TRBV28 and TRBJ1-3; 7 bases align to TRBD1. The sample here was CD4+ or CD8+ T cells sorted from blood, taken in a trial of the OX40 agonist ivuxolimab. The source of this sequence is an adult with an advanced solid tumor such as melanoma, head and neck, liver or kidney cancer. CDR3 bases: TGTGCCAGTGGAGGACAGGTCCTCTCTGGAAACACCATATATTTT. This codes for CASGGQVLSGNTIYF. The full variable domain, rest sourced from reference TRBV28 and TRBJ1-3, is DVKVTQSSRYLVKRTGEKVFLECVQDMDHENMFWYRQDPGLGLRLIYFSYDVKMKEKGDIPEGYSVSREKKERFSLILESASTNQTSMYLCASGGQVLSGNTIYFGEGSWLTVV.